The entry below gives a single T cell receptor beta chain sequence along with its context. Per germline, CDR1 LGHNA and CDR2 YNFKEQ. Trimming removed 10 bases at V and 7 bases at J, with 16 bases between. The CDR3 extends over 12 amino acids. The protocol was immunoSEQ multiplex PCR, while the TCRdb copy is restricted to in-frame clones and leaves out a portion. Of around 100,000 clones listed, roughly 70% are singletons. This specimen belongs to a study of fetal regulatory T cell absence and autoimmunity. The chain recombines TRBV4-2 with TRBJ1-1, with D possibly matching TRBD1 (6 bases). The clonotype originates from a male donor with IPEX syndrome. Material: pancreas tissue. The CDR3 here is CATQTGWSEAFF. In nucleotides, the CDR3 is TGTGCCACCCAAACAGGGTGGAGTGAAGCTTTCTTT.